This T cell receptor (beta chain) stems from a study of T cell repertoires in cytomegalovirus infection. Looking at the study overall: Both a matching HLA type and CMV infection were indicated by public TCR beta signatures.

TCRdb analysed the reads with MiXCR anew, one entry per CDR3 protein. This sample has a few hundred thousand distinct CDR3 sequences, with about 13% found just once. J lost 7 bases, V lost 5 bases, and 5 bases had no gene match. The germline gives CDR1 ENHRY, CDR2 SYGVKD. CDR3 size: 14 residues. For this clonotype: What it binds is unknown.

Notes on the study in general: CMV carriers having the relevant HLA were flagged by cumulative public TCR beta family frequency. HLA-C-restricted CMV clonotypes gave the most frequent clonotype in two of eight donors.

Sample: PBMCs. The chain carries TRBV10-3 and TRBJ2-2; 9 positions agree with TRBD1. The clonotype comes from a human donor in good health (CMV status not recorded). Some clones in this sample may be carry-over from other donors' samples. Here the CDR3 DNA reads TGTGCCATCAGTTGGACAGGGGACCGCGGGGAGCTGTTTTTT. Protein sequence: CAISWTGDRGELFF.